Presented here are 14 T cell receptor beta chains from one specimen sequenced in a study of CD8+CD57+ T cells in acquired aplastic anemia (dated by TCRdb to about 2018). The sequencer listed for this sample is Illumina HiSeq 2000. Genomic DNA was used as template for profiling of TCR beta VDJ combinations and CDR3 sequences. TCRdb's own reprocessing of the public reads used fastp at Q25 and MiXCR and kept productive beta chains. Rows with one shared CDR3 protein collapse into an entry with the most common genes and DNA. The sample includes 200,000 to 250,000 distinct CDR3 sequences, with roughly 33% observed a single time. The ten largest make up 0.9% to 1.2% of the sample. Source material: sorted CD4+, CD8+, or CD8+CD57+ T cells (not recorded which) from PBMCs. Receptor source: a human donor in good health, serving as a control.

This clonotype occurred many times. The gene calls are TRBV28 and TRBJ1-1; D gene ambiguous. CDR1 is MDHEN and CDR2 is SYDVKM in the germline V gene. The CDR3 loop spans 11 amino acids. V lost 7 bases, J lost 1 base, and 4 bases lay in between. CDR3 residues: CASIENTEAFF. The CDR3 DNA reads as TGTGCCAGCATCGAGAACACTGAAGCTTTCTTT.

Comments on this clonotype: A much larger clone sits a single nucleotide away, making a read error possible. This chain joins TRBV20-1 and TRBJ2-1; TRBD2 matches at 12 bases. Trimming removed 5 bases from V and 10 bases from J; junction bases left unmatched: 12. Germline lookup yields CDR1 DFQATT and CDR2 SNEGSKA (reference sequence). The CDR3 length is 15 residues. The CDR3: CSACKLLAGGEEQFF. The CDR3, as DNA: TGCAGTGCTTGCAAGCTTCTAGCGGGAGGGGAAGAGCAGTTCTTC.

In this sample, this clonotype turned up a few times. The chain links TRBV2 to TRBJ1-1; D not certain. Trimming left V 6 bases short and J 0 bases short, with 11 bases between. This CDR3 has 14 residues. The germline V gene encodes CDR1 SNHLY and CDR2 FYNNEI. This CDR3 reads CASSHRGLNTEAFF. DNA of the CDR3: TGTGCCAGCAGCCACAGAGGGCTGAACACTGAAGCTTTCTTT.

The CDR3: CASSFGVSYQPQHF. The CDR3 coding sequence is TGTGCCAGCAGCTTCGGGGTGAGCTATCAGCCCCAGCATTTT. The rearrangement links TRBV13 to TRBJ1-5; D remains unclear. Between the trimmed V and J ends, which lost 3 bases and 5 bases, there was a span of 11 bases. The CDR3 length is 14 residues. CDR1 is PRHDT, CDR2 FYEKMQ, per germline (reference sequence).

The chain is built from TRBV13 and TRBJ2-7; no clear D gene. The CDR3 has 14 amino acids. V was trimmed by 4 bases and J by 6 bases, leaving 16 bases between them. Germline V lookup: CDR1 PRHDT, CDR2 FYEKMQ (reference sequence). In nucleotides, the CDR3 is TGTGCCAGCAGCTCCACCCCAGGTTCGGCCGAGCAGTACTTC. It yields the protein CASSSTPGSAEQYF. The full variable domain, completed using reference TRBV13 and TRBJ2-7, is AAGVIQSPRHLIKEKRETATLKCYPIPRHDTVYWYQQGPGQDPQFLISFYEKMQSDKGSIPDRFSAQQFSDYHSELNMSSLELGDSALYFCASSSTPGSAEQYFGPGTRLTVT.

Regarding this clonotype: One end of the junction does not line up with germline, which may come from a read error. CDR3: CSASRQRNTEALF. For the CDR3, the DNA is TGCAGTGCTAGCCGACAGAGGAACACTGAAGCTCTCTTT. The rearrangement joins TRBV20-1 to TRBJ1-1; D possibly corresponds to TRBD1 (5 bases). The V gene's germline CDR1 is DFQATT and CDR2 SNEGSKA (reference sequence). This CDR3 is built from 13 residues.

This clonotype has at least ten counts. The chain is built from TRBV12-3 or TRBV12-4 and TRBJ2-3; unclear D gene. The CDR3 has 13 residues. The V and J ends lost 6 bases and 0 bases respectively, with 7 bases between them. CDR3 region: CASSIASTDTQYF. Written as DNA, the CDR3 is TGTGCCAGCAGCATCGCTAGCACAGATACGCAGTATTTT.

This clonotype appeared once. The genes are TRBV7-8 and TRBJ2-7; the match to TRBD2 covers 10 bases. Germline V gene data show CDR1 as SGHVS and CDR2 as FQNEAQ. Germline trimming cut 5 bases from V and 5 bases from J; bases unmatched to any gene: 9. The CDR3 is made up of 15 amino acids. CDR3 sequence: CASSPSLAGVDEQYF. Here the CDR3 DNA reads TGTGCCAGCAGCCCCAGTCTAGCGGGGGTAGACGAGCAGTACTTC.

V and J are TRBV28 and TRBJ1-5, with D unresolved. V was clipped by 2 bases and J by 0 bases, with 8 bases between them. The V gene's germline CDR1 is MDHEN and CDR2 SYDVKM. The CDR3 sequence is 15 residues long. CDR3 in amino acids: CASSLQIFSNQPQHF. The CDR3 nucleotides read TGTGCCAGCAGTTTACAGATTTTTAGCAATCAGCCCCAGCATTTT.

This clonotype was detected only a few times. This chain connects TRBV6-5 to TRBJ2-7, with 15 bases lining up with TRBD2. V was pared by 8 bases and J by 0 bases, with 2 bases of the junction left unmatched. This CDR3 contains 15 residues. CDR1 is MNHEY and CDR2 is SVGAGI in the germline V gene. Here the CDR3 DNA reads TGTGCCAGCGGACTAGCGGGGGGGCCCTCCTACGAGCAGTACTTC. Its protein is CASGLAGGPSYEQYF.

The rearrangement joins TRBV5-4 to TRBJ1-4; no definite D call. The length of the CDR3 is 15 residues. CDR1 and CDR2 from the germline V gene are SGHNT and YYREEE (reference sequence). V was shortened by 1 base and J by 0 bases, with 7 bases between the two germline ends. The CDR3 DNA reads as TGTGCCAGCAGCTTGCAGTTTGCAACTAATGAAAAACTGTTTTTT. The encoded protein is CASSLQFATNEKLFF.

This clonotype showed up many times. The chain is built from TRBV2 and TRBJ2-7; 12 bases fit TRBD2. Germline V lookup: CDR1 SNHLY, CDR2 FYNNEI. The CDR3 covers 15 residues. Trimming removed 5 bases from V and 3 bases from J; junction bases left unmatched: 5. The CDR3 protein is CASSQTSGGHYEQYF. The CDR3 DNA sequence: TGTGCCAGCAGTCAGACTAGCGGGGGACACTACGAGCAGTACTTC.

The V gene is TRBV20-1, the J gene TRBJ2-3, with 14 nucleotides matching TRBD2. Germline CDR1 and CDR2: DFQATT and SNEGSKA (reference sequence). The CDR3 contains 17 residues. V gave up 6 bases and J gave up 0 bases; unmatched junction bases: 8. CDR3: CSAGTSGGFLSTDTQYF. Written as DNA, the CDR3 is TGCAGTGCCGGGACTAGCGGGGGCTTCCTTAGCACAGATACGCAGTATTTT.

This clonotype was detected ten times or more. The rearrangement links TRBV5-1 to TRBJ2-3, with D possibly being TRBD2 (5 bases). Trimming removed 4 bases at V and 8 bases at J, with 14 bases between. CDR3 length: 13 amino acids. Germline loops: CDR1 SGHRS, CDR2 YFSETQ. The CDR3 coding sequence is TGCGCCAGCAGCCGAGGCGCTGAGGGTACGCAGTATTTT. Protein sequence: CASSRGAEGTQYF.